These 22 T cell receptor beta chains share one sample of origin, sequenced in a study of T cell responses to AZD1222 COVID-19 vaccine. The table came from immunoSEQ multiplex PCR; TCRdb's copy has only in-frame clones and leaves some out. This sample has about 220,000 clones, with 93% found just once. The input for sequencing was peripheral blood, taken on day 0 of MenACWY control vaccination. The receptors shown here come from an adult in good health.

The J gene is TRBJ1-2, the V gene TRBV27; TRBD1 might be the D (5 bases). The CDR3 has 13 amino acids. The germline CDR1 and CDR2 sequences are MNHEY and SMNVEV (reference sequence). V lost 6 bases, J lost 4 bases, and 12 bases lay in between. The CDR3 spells CASRGRQIYGYTF. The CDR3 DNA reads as TGTGCCAGCAGGGGCAGACAGATCTATGGCTACACCTTC.

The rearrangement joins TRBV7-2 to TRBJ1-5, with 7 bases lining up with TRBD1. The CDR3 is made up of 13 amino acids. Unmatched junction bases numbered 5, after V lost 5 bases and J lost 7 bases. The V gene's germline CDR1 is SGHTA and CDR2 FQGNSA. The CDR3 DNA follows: TGTGCCAGCAGCATAAGGGGGCAGCAGCCCCAGCATTTT. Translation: CASSIRGQQPQHF.

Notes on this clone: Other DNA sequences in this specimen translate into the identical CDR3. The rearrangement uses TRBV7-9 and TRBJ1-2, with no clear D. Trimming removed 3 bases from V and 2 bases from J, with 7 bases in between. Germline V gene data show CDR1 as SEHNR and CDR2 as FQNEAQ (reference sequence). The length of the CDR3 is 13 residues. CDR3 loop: CASSLAGNYGYTF. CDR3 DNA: TGTGCCAGCAGCTTGGCAGGCAACTATGGCTACACCTTC. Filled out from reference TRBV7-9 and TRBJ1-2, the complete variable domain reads DTGVSQNPRHKITKRGQNVTFRCDPISEHNRLYWYRQTLGQGPEFLTYFQNEAQLEKSRLLSDRFSAERPKGSFSTLEIQRTEQGDSAMYLCASSLAGNYGYTFGSGTRLTVV.

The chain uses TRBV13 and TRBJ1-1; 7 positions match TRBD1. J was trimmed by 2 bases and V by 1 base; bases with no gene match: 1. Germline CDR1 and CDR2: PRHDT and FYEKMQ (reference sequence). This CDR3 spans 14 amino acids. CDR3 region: CASSLEGGNTEAFF. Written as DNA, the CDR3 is TGTGCCAGCAGCTTAGAAGGGGGCAACACTGAAGCTTTCTTT.

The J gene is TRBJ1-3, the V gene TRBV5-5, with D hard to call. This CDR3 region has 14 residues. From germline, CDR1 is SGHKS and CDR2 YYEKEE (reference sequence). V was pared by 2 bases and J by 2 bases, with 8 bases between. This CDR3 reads CASSFKGTGNTIYF. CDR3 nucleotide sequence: TGTGCCAGCAGCTTTAAGGGCACTGGAAACACCATATATTTT.

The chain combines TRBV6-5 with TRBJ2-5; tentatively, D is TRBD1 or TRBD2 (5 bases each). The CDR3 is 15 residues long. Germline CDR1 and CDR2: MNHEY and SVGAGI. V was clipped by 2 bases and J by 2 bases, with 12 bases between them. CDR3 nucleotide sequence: TGTGCCAGCAGTTACAGGGACGGTATTCAAGAGACCCAGTACTTC. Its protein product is CASSYRDGIQETQYF.

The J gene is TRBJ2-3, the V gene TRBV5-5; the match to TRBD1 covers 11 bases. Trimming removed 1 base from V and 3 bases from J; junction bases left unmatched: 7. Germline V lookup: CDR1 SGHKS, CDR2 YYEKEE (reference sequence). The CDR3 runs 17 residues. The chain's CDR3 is CASSLSGTGGGTDTQYF. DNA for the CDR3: TGTGCCAGCAGCTTGTCTGGGACAGGGGGAGGGACAGATACGCAGTATTTT.

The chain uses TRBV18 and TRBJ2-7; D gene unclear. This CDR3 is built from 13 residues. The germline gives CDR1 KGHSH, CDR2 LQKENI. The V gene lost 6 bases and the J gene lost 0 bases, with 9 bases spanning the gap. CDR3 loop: CASSPTASYEQYF. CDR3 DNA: TGTGCCAGCTCGCCAACAGCCTCCTACGAGCAGTACTTC.

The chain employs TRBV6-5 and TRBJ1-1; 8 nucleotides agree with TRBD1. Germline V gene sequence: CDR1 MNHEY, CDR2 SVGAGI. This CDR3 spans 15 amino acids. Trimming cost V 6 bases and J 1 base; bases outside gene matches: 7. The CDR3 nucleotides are TGTGCCAGCAGATATCAAGACAGGGGGAACACTGAAGCTTTCTTT. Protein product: CASRYQDRGNTEAFF.

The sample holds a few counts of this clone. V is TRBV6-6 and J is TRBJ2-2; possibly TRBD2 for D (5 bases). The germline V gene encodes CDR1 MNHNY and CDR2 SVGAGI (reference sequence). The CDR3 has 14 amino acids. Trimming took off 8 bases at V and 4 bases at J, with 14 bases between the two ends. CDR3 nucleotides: TGTGCCAGCCTTACGGGGTTAAGCACCGGGGAGCTGTTTTTT. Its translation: CASLTGLSTGELFF.

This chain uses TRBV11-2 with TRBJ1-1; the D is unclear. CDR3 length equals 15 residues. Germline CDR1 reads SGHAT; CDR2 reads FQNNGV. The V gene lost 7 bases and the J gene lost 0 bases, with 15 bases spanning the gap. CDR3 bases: TGTGCCAGCACCAAATCCGGGGAAGTGAACACTGAAGCTTTCTTT. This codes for CASTKSGEVNTEAFF.

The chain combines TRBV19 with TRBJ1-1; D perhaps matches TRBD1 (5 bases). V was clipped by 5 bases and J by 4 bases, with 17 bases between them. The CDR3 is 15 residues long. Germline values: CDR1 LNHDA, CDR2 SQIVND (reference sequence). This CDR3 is CASSLNPGVGTEAFF. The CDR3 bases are TGTGCCAGTAGTTTAAACCCGGGGGTCGGCACTGAAGCTTTCTTT.

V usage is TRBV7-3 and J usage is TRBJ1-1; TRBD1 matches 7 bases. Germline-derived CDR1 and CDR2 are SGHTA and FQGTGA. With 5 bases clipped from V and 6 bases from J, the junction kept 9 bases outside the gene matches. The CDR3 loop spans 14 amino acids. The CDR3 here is CASSRGTEVSEAFF. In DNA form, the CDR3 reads TGTGCCAGCAGCCGCGGGACAGAGGTGTCTGAAGCTTTCTTT.

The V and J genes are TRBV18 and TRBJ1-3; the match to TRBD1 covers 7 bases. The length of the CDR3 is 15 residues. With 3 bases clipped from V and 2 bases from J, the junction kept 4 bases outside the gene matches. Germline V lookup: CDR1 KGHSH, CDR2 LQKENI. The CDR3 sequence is CASSPLDRAGNTIYF. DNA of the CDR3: TGTGCCAGCTCACCCCTCGACAGGGCTGGAAACACCATATATTTT.

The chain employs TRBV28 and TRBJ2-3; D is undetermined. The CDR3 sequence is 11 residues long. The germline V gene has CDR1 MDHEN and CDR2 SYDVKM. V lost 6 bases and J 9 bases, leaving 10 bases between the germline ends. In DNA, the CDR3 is TGTGCCAGCAGAACGTCCGGGACGCAGTATTTT. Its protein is CASRTSGTQYF.

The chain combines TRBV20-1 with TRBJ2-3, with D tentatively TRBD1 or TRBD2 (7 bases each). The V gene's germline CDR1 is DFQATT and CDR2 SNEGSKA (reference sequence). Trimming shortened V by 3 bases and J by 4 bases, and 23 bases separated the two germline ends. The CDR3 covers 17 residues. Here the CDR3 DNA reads TGCAGTGCTAGTTCTCCCGCAGGGGGGGGCAGGCCAGATACGCAGTATTTT. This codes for CSASSPAGGGRPDTQYF.

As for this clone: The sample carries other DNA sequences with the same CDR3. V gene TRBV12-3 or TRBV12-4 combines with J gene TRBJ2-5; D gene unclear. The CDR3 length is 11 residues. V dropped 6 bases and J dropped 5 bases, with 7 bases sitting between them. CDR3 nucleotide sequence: TGTGCCAGCAGCCTACAGGAGACCCAGTACTTC. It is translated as CASSLQETQYF.

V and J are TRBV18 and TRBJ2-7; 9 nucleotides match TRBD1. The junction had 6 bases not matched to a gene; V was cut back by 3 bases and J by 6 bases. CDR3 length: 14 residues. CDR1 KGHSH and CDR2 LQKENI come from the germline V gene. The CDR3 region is CASSPGTGLSEQYF. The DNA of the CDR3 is TGTGCCAGCTCACCGGGGACAGGGCTGAGCGAGCAGTACTTC.

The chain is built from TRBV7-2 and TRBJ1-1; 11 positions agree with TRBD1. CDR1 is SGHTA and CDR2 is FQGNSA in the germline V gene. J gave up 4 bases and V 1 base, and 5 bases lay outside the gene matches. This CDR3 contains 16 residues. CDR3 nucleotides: TGTGCCAGCAGCTTAGGGACAGGGGGCTTGGGCACTGAAGCTTTCTTT. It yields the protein CASSLGTGGLGTEAFF.

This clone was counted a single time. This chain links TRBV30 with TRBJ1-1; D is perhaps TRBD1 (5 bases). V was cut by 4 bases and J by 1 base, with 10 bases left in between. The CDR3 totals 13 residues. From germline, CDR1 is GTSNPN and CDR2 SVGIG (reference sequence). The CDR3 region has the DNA TGTGCCTGGACCAGAAGGGGGAACACTGAAGCTTTCTTT. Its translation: CAWTRRGNTEAFF.

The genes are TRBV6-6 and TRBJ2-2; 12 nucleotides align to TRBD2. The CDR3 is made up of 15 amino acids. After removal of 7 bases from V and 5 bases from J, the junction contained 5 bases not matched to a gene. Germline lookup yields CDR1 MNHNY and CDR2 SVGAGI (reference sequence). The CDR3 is CASTTSGGRTGELFF. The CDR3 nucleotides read TGTGCCAGCACCACTAGCGGGGGGCGAACCGGGGAGCTGTTTTTT.

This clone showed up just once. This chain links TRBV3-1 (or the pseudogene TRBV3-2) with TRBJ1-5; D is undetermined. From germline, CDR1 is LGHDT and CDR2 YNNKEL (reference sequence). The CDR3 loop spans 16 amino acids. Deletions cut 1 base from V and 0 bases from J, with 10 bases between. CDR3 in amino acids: CASSQGTVYSNQPQHF. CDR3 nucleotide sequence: TGTGCCAGCAGCCAAGGAACAGTTTATAGCAATCAGCCCCAGCATTTT.